One sample yielded the 23 T cell receptor beta chains listed below, sequenced in a study of OX40 agonist ivuxolimab in advanced cancers. Repertoires were generated with immunoSEQ multiplex PCR, while TCRdb's copy carries only in-frame clones and drops some. The table has fewer than 55,000 clones, 65% to 90% seen once; the top ten hold approximately 6.5%. The sample consisted of CD4+ or CD8+ T cells sorted from blood, taken in a trial of the OX40 agonist ivuxolimab. These receptor sequences come from an adult with an advanced solid tumor such as melanoma, head and neck, liver or kidney cancer.

This clone was recorded only once. The rearrangement links TRBV11-2 to TRBJ1-5; D uncertain. The CDR3 contains 14 residues. Germline lookup yields CDR1 SGHAT and CDR2 FQNNGV. The germline V and J ends were trimmed by 1 base and 1 base, with 5 bases remaining between them. CDR3 sequence (DNA): TGTGCCAGCAGCTTAGCTGGCAGCAATCAGCCCCAGCATTTT. It is translated as CASSLAGSNQPQHF.

The rearrangement joins TRBV27 to TRBJ2-1, with 7 bases matching TRBD1. Germline V gene sequence: CDR1 MNHEY, CDR2 SMNVEV (reference sequence). The CDR3 covers 15 residues. The ends lost 1 base at V and 6 bases at J; junction bases unmatched: 6. The CDR3 nucleotides are TGTGCCAGCAGTTTATATCCAGGGGGTGGCAATGAGCAGTTCTTC. Amino acid sequence: CASSLYPGGGNEQFF.

This chain links TRBV5-6 with TRBJ1-3; the D is unclear. Germline V gene sequence: CDR1 SGHDT, CDR2 YYEEEE. V was shortened by 3 bases and J by 0 bases, with 10 bases between the two germline ends. The length of the CDR3 is 15 residues. CDR3 sequence reads: CASSSGPGSGNTIYF. The CDR3 bases are TGTGCCAGCAGCTCTGGACCAGGCTCTGGAAACACCATATATTTT.

This rearrangement joins TRBV7-8 to TRBJ2-7; 9 bases map to TRBD1. Germline CDR1 reads SGHVS; CDR2 reads FQNEAQ. V dropped 0 bases and J dropped 5; count of bases not matched to a gene: 8. The CDR3 totals 16 residues. The CDR3, as DNA: TGTGCCAGCAGCTTAGCGCCGGGACAGGGTGTGGACGAGCAGTACTTC. This encodes CASSLAPGQGVDEQYF.

This clone has only one observation. The chain employs TRBV19 and TRBJ1-2; 11 bases map to TRBD1. The germline gives CDR1 LNHDA, CDR2 SQIVND (reference sequence). J was trimmed by 4 bases and V by 0 bases; bases with no gene match: 10. The CDR3 is 18 amino acids. CDR3 protein: CASSIEAMDRGRSYGYTF. As DNA, the CDR3 is TGTGCCAGTAGTATAGAGGCGATGGACAGGGGGCGAAGCTATGGCTACACCTTC.

The chain is built from TRBV15 and TRBJ1-1; 7 nucleotides line up with TRBD1. From germline, CDR1 is LNHNV and CDR2 YYDKDF (reference sequence). The CDR3 runs 16 residues. V lost 5 bases and J lost 0; bases outside the gene matches: 9. CDR3 sequence reads: CATSSGRGLMNTEAFF. For the CDR3, the DNA is TGTGCCACCAGCTCCGGGAGGGGGCTTATGAACACTGAAGCTTTCTTT.

The chain has TRBV13 and TRBJ2-5, with D possibly TRBD1 on 6 matching bases. V was trimmed by 5 bases and J by 2 bases, leaving 9 bases between them. The CDR3 has 13 amino acids. Germline CDR1 reads PRHDT; CDR2 reads FYEKMQ (reference sequence). CDR3 amino acids: CASSPGQQETQYF. The CDR3 DNA reads as TGTGCCAGCAGCCCCGGACAGCAAGAGACCCAGTACTTC.

The chain couples TRBV7-9 to TRBJ1-5; D gene unclear. The CDR3 runs to 12 residues. V lost 5 bases and J lost 11, with 13 bases in between. Germline V gene lookup returns CDR1 SEHNR and CDR2 FQNEAQ (reference sequence). Here the CDR3 reads CASSATPGTQHF. In nucleotides, the CDR3 is TGTGCCAGCAGCGCAACGCCGGGGACCCAGCATTTT.

This chain connects TRBV5-1 to TRBJ1-1; 8 bases are shared with TRBD1. This CDR3 has 15 residues. J gave up 1 base and V 3 bases, and 5 bases lay outside the gene matches. CDR1 and CDR2 (germline): SGHRS, YFSETQ. As DNA, the CDR3 is TGCGCCAGCAGCTCCTCACAGGGGGAGAACACTGAAGCTTTCTTT. Protein product: CASSSSQGENTEAFF.

This CDR3 reads CASSLDGGGSYNEQFF. CDR3 DNA: TGTGCCAGCAGCTTAGACGGGGGGGGCTCCTACAATGAGCAGTTCTTC. The chain recombines TRBV7-2 with TRBJ2-1; the match to TRBD2 covers 8 bases. After removal of 1 base from V and 0 bases from J, the junction contained 2 bases not matched to a gene. This CDR3 has 16 amino acids. The germline V gene encodes CDR1 SGHTA and CDR2 FQGNSA.

This chain uses TRBV27 with TRBJ2-5; TRBD2 matches at 13 bases. Germline V gene data show CDR1 as MNHEY and CDR2 as SMNVEV (reference sequence). The V gene end was trimmed by 7 bases and the J gene end by 4 bases; junction bases not matched to a gene: 6. The CDR3 totals 15 residues. The CDR3 coding sequence is TGTGCCAGCACACTAGCGGGGGGGCCGGGAGAGACCCAGTACTTC. Translated: CASTLAGGPGETQYF.

Details on this clone: Distinct nucleotide sequences in the sample also encode this CDR3. The genes are TRBV7-8 and TRBJ1-1; no firm D call. CDR3 length: 11 residues. Trimming shortened V by 2 bases and J by 2 bases, and 0 bases separated the two germline ends. Germline V gene lookup returns CDR1 SGHVS and CDR2 FQNEAQ. The CDR3 loop is CASSLNTEAFF. The CDR3 nucleotides are TGTGCCAGCAGCTTAAACACTGAAGCTTTCTTT.

The CDR3 region is CASSEGQFYGYTF. The CDR3, as DNA: TGTGCCAGCAGCGAAGGACAGTTTTATGGCTACACCTTC. V usage is TRBV5-6 and J usage is TRBJ1-2; maybe TRBD1 (6 bases). Per germline, CDR1 SGHDT and CDR2 YYEEEE. The germline V and J ends were trimmed by 4 bases and 5 bases, with 12 bases remaining between them. The CDR3 spans 13 residues.

This clone has only one observation. The chain employs TRBV29-1 and TRBJ2-3; TRBD2 is a possible D gene (6 bases). Deletions cut 4 bases from V and 0 bases from J, with 14 bases between. The CDR3 is 15 amino acids. Germline CDR1 is SQVTM and CDR2 is ANQGSEA. The CDR3 DNA is TGCAGCGTTGCACCCGGACTAACTAGCACAGATACGCAGTATTTT. Protein: CSVAPGLTSTDTQYF.

The V gene is TRBV11-2, the J gene TRBJ2-7; D perhaps matches TRBD1 (6 bases). The V gene's germline CDR1 is SGHAT and CDR2 FQNNGV. The ends were cut back, 7 bases at V and 5 bases at J, with 15 bases in the middle. This CDR3 is built from 13 residues. The CDR3 loop is CASTPWGQNEQYF. CDR3 nucleotides: TGTGCCAGCACCCCATGGGGGCAGAACGAGCAGTACTTC.

V usage is TRBV2 and J usage is TRBJ1-3, with a weak D call TRBD1 (5 bases). V was pared by 7 bases and J by 0 bases, with 13 bases between. This CDR3 has 15 residues. Germline loops: CDR1 SNHLY, CDR2 FYNNEI. CDR3 in DNA: TGTGCCAGCACCTGGGACGTCCTCTCTGGAAACACCATATATTTT. Translated: CASTWDVLSGNTIYF. Complete variable domain (other parts from reference TRBV2 and TRBJ1-3): EPEVTQTPSHQVTQMGQEVILRCVPISNHLYFYWYRQILGQKVEFLVSFYNNEISEKSEIFDDQFSVERPDGSNFTLKIRSTKLEDSAMYFCASTWDVLSGNTIYFGEGSWLTVV.

Comment on this clone: Without the conserved terminal phenylalanine or tryptophan, this CDR3 likely stems from a read error. The limits of the CDR3 on the DNA are not certain, so only TCRdb's listed CDR3 is given. This rearrangement joins TRBV15 to TRBJ2-7; the table assigns TRBD1, which was not confirmed against the DNA. Termini included, the CDR3 measures 11 amino acids. Germline assignment: CDR1 LNHNV and CDR2 YYDKDF (reference sequence). CDR3 protein: CATSRIRTGRR.

The genes are TRBV7-2 and TRBJ2-6; 7 bases line up with TRBD1. Germline V lookup: CDR1 SGHTA, CDR2 FQGNSA. The J segment lost 0 bases and the V segment lost 5 bases, leaving 4 bases of the junction unmatched. The CDR3 covers 16 residues. The CDR3 DNA is TGTGCCAGCAGCCGGGACAGCAGCTCTGGGGCCAACGTCCTGACTTTC. Translation: CASSRDSSSGANVLTF.

V and J are TRBV28 and TRBJ2-1; D is unclear. The CDR3 totals 15 residues. V was shortened by 2 bases and J by 6 bases, with 14 bases between the two germline ends. CDR1 is MDHEN and CDR2 is SYDVKM in the germline V gene. CDR3: CASSLVPFPGNEQFF. The CDR3 DNA reads as TGTGCCAGCAGTTTAGTACCCTTCCCCGGCAATGAGCAGTTCTTC. The full variable domain, its missing parts supplied by reference TRBV28 and TRBJ2-1, is DVKVTQSSRYLVKRTGEKVFLECVQDMDHENMFWYRQDPGLGLRLIYFSYDVKMKEKGDIPEGYSVSREKKERFSLILESASTNQTSMYLCASSLVPFPGNEQFFGPGTRLTVL.

V is TRBV7-9 and J is TRBJ1-2, with TRBD1 identical over 8 bases. The CDR3 totals 14 residues. J was trimmed by 4 bases and V by 4 bases; bases with no gene match: 5. CDR1 and CDR2 from the germline V gene are SEHNR and FQNEAQ (reference sequence). This CDR3 reads CASSSGQVTYGYTF. Here the CDR3 DNA reads TGTGCCAGCAGCTCGGGACAGGTGACCTATGGCTACACCTTC.

The chain has TRBV6-6 and TRBJ1-5; D ambiguous. Per germline, CDR1 MNHNY and CDR2 SVGAGI (reference sequence). The V gene lost 9 bases and the J gene lost 4 bases, with 16 bases spanning the gap. This CDR3 is 14 amino acids long. The CDR3 DNA reads TGTGCCAGTTCCCCGTCCGATACTAATCAGCCCCAGCATTTT. Translating gives CASSPSDTNQPQHF.

V and J are TRBV2 and TRBJ2-7, with 8 nucleotides matching TRBD1. The CDR3 loop spans 14 amino acids. The V gene's germline CDR1 is SNHLY and CDR2 FYNNEI. V gave up 7 bases and J gave up 1 base; unmatched junction bases: 6. DNA for the CDR3: TGTGCCAGCAAATCAGGACAGGGTTCCTACGAGCAGTACGTC. This gives the protein CASKSGQGSYEQYV.

The genes are TRBV6-6 and TRBJ2-5; D is ambiguous. V was pared by 5 bases and J by 1 base, with 11 bases between. There are 14 residues in the CDR3. Germline lookup yields CDR1 MNHNY and CDR2 SVGAGI (reference sequence). In DNA, the CDR3 is TGTGCCAGCAGTGCCTTGATAAGCCAAGAGACCCAGTACTTC. Amino acids: CASSALISQETQYF.